This TCR beta chain stems from a study of PD-L1 blockade in urothelial cancer. Patients presented with locally advanced or metastatic urothelial carcinoma. V lost 5 bases and J 0 bases, leaving 20 bases between the germline ends. CDR3 length: 19 amino acids. Germline V gene data show CDR1 as SGHAT and CDR2 as FQNNGV. Measured with immunoSEQ multiplex PCR; TCRdb has only the in-frame clones, and not every one. The sample consists of some 60,000 clones, around 84% of them appearing once. The clonotype was recovered from a man aged 45-60 years with urothelial cancer. The chain carries TRBV11-2 and TRBJ1-6; no clear D gene. The sequenced sample was PBMCs, obtained around atezolizumab (anti-PD-L1) treatment. The CDR3 DNA is TGTGCCAGCAGCCCGGGGTCGGAATTCCTCAGCTCCTATAATTCACCCCTCCACTTT. Its translation is CASSPGSEFLSSYNSPLHF. Using reference TRBV11-2 and TRBJ1-6 for the parts outside the CDR3, the full variable domain is EAGVAQSPRYKIIEKRQSVAFWCNPISGHATLYWYQQILGQGPKLLIQFQNNGVVDDSQLPKDRFSAERLKGVDSTLKIQPAKLEDSAVYLCASSPGSEFLSSYNSPLHFGNGTRLTVT.